The rows below give T cell receptor beta chains drawn from one sample of a study of cytotoxic CD8 clonotypes in ibrutinib-treated CLL. The repertoire was sequenced with immunoSEQ multiplex PCR; TCRdb's copy has only in-frame clones and lacks some. The sample has under 45,000 clones; around 67% are singletons. Sequenced material: PBMCs, taken at disease progression, from a patient treated with ibrutinib. Source of these receptors: a human donor with chronic lymphocytic leukemia. The CDR3 runs from the conserved cysteine through the conserved F or W. Fields, in order: V gene, J gene, D gene, clone size, CDR3 protein, CDR3 DNA. The D gene is left open where the match is weak. The size of a clone is reported for some rows only, either as once, few or many, or as a class for expanded clones.

v_call: TRBV12-5; j_call: TRBJ2-7; d_call: NA; clone_size: NA; cdr3_aa: CASGPLVGYEQYF; cdr3_nt: TGTGCTAGTGGCCCGCTAGTGGGGTACGAGCAGTACTTC
v_call: TRBV7-6; j_call: TRBJ1-3; d_call: NA; clone_size: NA; cdr3_aa: CASETGPQSSGNTIYF; cdr3_nt: TGTGCCAGCGAGACAGGCCCCCAATCGAGTGGAAACACCATATATTTT
v_call: TRBV6-5; j_call: TRBJ1-1; d_call: NA; clone_size: NA; cdr3_aa: CASSYHENTEAFF; cdr3_nt: TGTGCCAGCAGTTACCATGAAAACACTGAAGCTTTCTTT
v_call: TRBV4-2; j_call: TRBJ1-4; d_call: NA; clone_size: NA; cdr3_aa: CASSQVRTEYEKLFF; cdr3_nt: TGTGCCAGCAGCCAAGTAAGGACAGAATATGAAAAACTGTTTTTT
v_call: TRBV9; j_call: TRBJ2-3; d_call: NA; clone_size: NA; cdr3_aa: CASSDNIGSDTQYF; cdr3_nt: TGTGCCAGCAGCGATAATATTGGATCGGATACGCAGTATTTT
v_call: TRBV28; j_call: TRBJ2-2; d_call: NA; clone_size: NA; cdr3_aa: CASGPPLGGGNTGELFF; cdr3_nt: TGTGCCAGCGGCCCCCCGCTGGGGGGCGGGAACACCGGGGAGCTGTTTTTT
v_call: TRBV5-4; j_call: TRBJ1-2; d_call: NA; clone_size: once; cdr3_aa: CASSLSGVNGGYTF; cdr3_nt: TGTGCCAGCAGCCTTTCGGGGGTGAACGGTGGCTACACCTTC
v_call: TRBV28; j_call: TRBJ2-7; d_call: NA; clone_size: few; cdr3_aa: CASVSSGYEQYF; cdr3_nt: TGTGCCAGCGTGTCTTCAGGCTACGAGCAGTACTTC
v_call: TRBV30; j_call: TRBJ2-5; d_call: NA; clone_size: NA; cdr3_aa: CAWSIGRAETQYF; cdr3_nt: TGTGCCTGGAGCATTGGAAGGGCAGAGACCCAGTACTTC
v_call: TRBV11-3; j_call: TRBJ1-5; d_call: NA; clone_size: NA; cdr3_aa: CASSLQGNQPQHF; cdr3_nt: TGTGCCAGCAGCTTACAGGGCAATCAGCCCCAGCATTTT
v_call: TRBV27; j_call: TRBJ2-7; d_call: NA; clone_size: NA; cdr3_aa: CASRFSSSSYEQYF; cdr3_nt: TGTGCCAGCCGTTTTTCTAGCAGCTCCTACGAGCAGTACTTC
v_call: TRBV28; j_call: TRBJ2-7; d_call: NA; clone_size: NA; cdr3_aa: CASSIPGPYEQYF; cdr3_nt: TGTGCCAGCAGTATCCCGGGTCCCTACGAGCAGTACTTC
v_call: TRBV18; j_call: TRBJ1-3; d_call: TRBD1; clone_size: NA; cdr3_aa: CASSLTGETGNTIYF; cdr3_nt: TGTGCCAGCTCGTTGACAGGGGAGACTGGAAACACCATATATTTT
v_call: TRBV27; j_call: TRBJ1-1; d_call: NA; clone_size: NA; cdr3_aa: CASTRIAGENTEAFF; cdr3_nt: TGTGCCAGCACCCGAATCGCAGGGGAGAACACTGAAGCTTTCTTT
v_call: TRBV9; j_call: TRBJ2-7; d_call: TRBD1; clone_size: NA; cdr3_aa: CASSPQDRETIEQYF; cdr3_nt: TGTGCCAGCAGCCCCCAAGACAGGGAAACGATCGAGCAGTACTTC
v_call: TRBV28; j_call: TRBJ1-6; d_call: NA; clone_size: NA; cdr3_aa: CASSPPGGSLTHSPLHF; cdr3_nt: TGTGCCAGCAGTCCTCCGGGCGGGAGCTTAACCCATTCACCCCTCCACTTT
v_call: TRBV19; j_call: TRBJ1-2; d_call: NA; clone_size: NA; cdr3_aa: CASSMGQSFSVSGGYTF; cdr3_nt: TGTGCCAGTAGTATGGGCCAAAGTTTTTCAGTCTCGGGCGGCTACACCTTC
v_call: TRBV10-3; j_call: TRBJ1-5; d_call: NA; clone_size: NA; cdr3_aa: CAVGGSSNQPQHF; cdr3_nt: TGTGCCGTTGGCGGGAGTAGCAATCAGCCCCAGCATTTT
v_call: TRBV7-2; j_call: TRBJ1-4; d_call: NA; clone_size: NA; cdr3_aa: CASSLGGGEKLFF; cdr3_nt: TGTGCCAGCAGCTTAGGGGGCGGGGAAAAACTGTTTTTT
v_call: TRBV4-1; j_call: TRBJ1-2; d_call: TRBD1; clone_size: NA; cdr3_aa: CASSQGDRGSNYGYTF; cdr3_nt: TGCGCCAGCAGCCAGGGGGACAGGGGATCGAACTATGGCTACACCTTC
v_call: TRBV6-5; j_call: TRBJ2-7; d_call: NA; clone_size: NA; cdr3_aa: CASINPNLYEQYF; cdr3_nt: TGTGCCAGCATCAACCCAAACCTTTACGAGCAGTACTTC
v_call: TRBV11-3; j_call: TRBJ2-2; d_call: NA; clone_size: NA; cdr3_aa: CASSHQGPTGELFF; cdr3_nt: TGTGCCAGCAGCCATCAGGGGCCCACCGGGGAGCTGTTTTTT
v_call: TRBV5-1; j_call: TRBJ2-1; d_call: TRBD2; clone_size: NA; cdr3_aa: CASSLAGTRQNEQFF; cdr3_nt: TGCGCCAGCAGCTTGGCCGGGACTAGACAAAATGAGCAGTTCTTC
v_call: TRBV11-3; j_call: TRBJ1-2; d_call: TRBD1; clone_size: few; cdr3_aa: CASSLGQGASGYTF; cdr3_nt: TGTGCCAGCAGCTTGGGACAGGGGGCGTCTGGCTACACCTTC
v_call: TRBV5-1; j_call: TRBJ1-3; d_call: NA; clone_size: NA; cdr3_aa: CASSLETGGGNTIYF; cdr3_nt: TGCGCCAGCAGCTTGGAGACGGGAGGGGGAAACACCATATATTTT